The 21 T cell receptor beta chains reported below all come from one sample, sequenced in a study of blood T cell repertoires in COVID-19. The assay was immunoSEQ multiplex PCR, and TCRdb's table has in-frame clones only and misses some. The repertoire holds 100,000 to 150,000 clones, with roughly 83% as singletons. The sample comprised peripheral blood. The receptors stem from a man between 60 and 75 years old with acute or convalescent COVID-19.

This clone turned up a few times. This rearrangement joins TRBV3-1 (or the pseudogene TRBV3-2) to TRBJ2-2; TRBD2 matches at 15 bases. Germline V gene lookup returns CDR1 LGHDT and CDR2 YNNKEL (reference sequence). This CDR3 comprises 17 residues. V trimming: 1 base; J trimming: 5 bases; junction bases outside the gene matches: 2. The DNA for the CDR3 is TGTGCCAGCAGCCAAGGGACTAGCGGGAGGGGAACCGGGGAGCTGTTTTTT. Residues: CASSQGTSGRGTGELFF.

This chain connects TRBV27 to TRBJ2-7; 10 positions match TRBD1. V shed 6 bases and J 3 bases; nucleotides not matched to a gene: 2. In germline, CDR1 is MNHEY, CDR2 SMNVEV (reference sequence). The length of the CDR3 is 13 residues. The CDR3 sequence: CASRTGGDYEQYF. CDR3 coding DNA: TGTGCCAGCAGGACAGGGGGCGACTACGAGCAGTACTTC.

The chain couples TRBV9 to TRBJ1-1; 10 nucleotides line up with TRBD1. Looked up from germline, CDR1 is SGDLS and CDR2 is YYNGEE. This CDR3 region has 15 residues. Losses at the gene ends were 1 base for V and 5 bases for J; bases not matched to a gene: 5. The CDR3 loop reads CASSVTDRGGTEAFF. The CDR3 DNA follows: TGTGCCAGCAGCGTAACGGACAGGGGGGGAACTGAAGCTTTCTTT.

The chain has TRBV29-1 and TRBJ1-1; D gene ambiguous. Germline V gene data show CDR1 as SQVTM and CDR2 as ANQGSEA. V was cut by 3 bases and J by 5 bases, with 7 bases left in between. This CDR3 has 11 residues. CDR3 protein: CSVDGFTEAFF. CDR3 in DNA: TGCAGCGTTGACGGGTTTACTGAAGCTTTCTTT.

Only one count was recorded for this clone. DNA for the CDR3: TGTGCCACCAAGGGCCTAGCGGGGGTACAAGAGACCCAGTACTTC. This gives the protein CATKGLAGVQETQYF. The chain employs TRBV10-3 and TRBJ2-5, with 10 positions matching TRBD2. With 10 bases clipped from V and 2 bases from J, the junction kept 10 bases outside the gene matches. Germline-derived CDR1 and CDR2 are ENHRY and SYGVKD. This CDR3 contains 15 residues.

The chain couples TRBV4-1 to TRBJ1-3; TRBD1 agrees at 8 bases. This CDR3 is built from 17 residues. Germline V gene sequence: CDR1 MGHRA, CDR2 YSYEKL. V was clipped by 4 bases and J by 0 bases; unmatched bases: 8. The CDR3 DNA sequence: TGCGCCAGCAGCCGAGGACAGGGTCTTGGCTCTGGAAACACCATATATTTT. Translated, it gives CASSRGQGLGSGNTIYF.

The chain carries TRBV11-2 and TRBJ1-2; 8 bases align to TRBD1. Germline lookup yields CDR1 SGHAT and CDR2 FQNNGV. Trimming at V came to 5 bases and at J to 2 bases, leaving 4 bases not matched to a gene. The CDR3 has 14 residues. The CDR3 DNA follows: TGTGCCAGCAGCCCGGACAGGGCCAACTATGGCTACACCTTC. It specifies CASSPDRANYGYTF.

The V call is TRBV29-1, the J call TRBJ1-2; a weak D match, TRBD1 (5 bases). Trimming removed 0 bases from V and 5 bases from J, with 10 bases in between. The germline V gene encodes CDR1 SQVTM and CDR2 ANQGSEA. The CDR3 loop spans 13 amino acids. The CDR3 DNA reads TGCAGCGTTGAAGATCGAGACAGATATGGCTACACCTTC. Translated, it gives CSVEDRDRYGYTF.

This clone was detected only once. The chain joins TRBV4-1 to TRBJ2-2, with 7 nucleotides matching TRBD1. V lost 4 bases, J lost 5 bases, and 4 bases stayed unmatched. Germline V CDR1 and CDR2: MGHRA, YSYEKL. CDR3 length: 14 residues. CDR3 nucleotide sequence: TGCGCCAGCAGCCCTAACAGGGGTACCGGGGAGCTGTTTTTT. This encodes CASSPNRGTGELFF.

The chain carries TRBV18 and TRBJ1-2; the D gene is possibly TRBD1 (5 bases). The length of the CDR3 is 12 residues. V lost 3 bases, J lost 8 bases, and 10 bases lay in between. Per germline, CDR1 KGHSH and CDR2 LQKENI. The CDR3 coding sequence is TGTGCCAGCTCACCCGGACAAAGGGGCTACACCTTC. It specifies CASSPGQRGYTF.

This clone came up once. The V call is TRBV5-1, the J call TRBJ1-2; D gene uncertain. Germline V lookup: CDR1 SGHRS, CDR2 YFSETQ. This CDR3 is built from 13 residues. Deletions cut 0 bases from V and 1 base from J, with 4 bases between. CDR3 bases: TGCGCCAGCAGCTTGGCAGATAACTATGGCTACACCTTC. This codes for CASSLADNYGYTF.

This sequence joins TRBV7-9 and TRBJ2-2; TRBD2 aligns across 8 bases. This CDR3 comprises 17 residues. The V gene's germline CDR1 is SEHNR and CDR2 FQNEAQ (reference sequence). The V segment lost 9 bases and the J segment 0 bases; nucleotides outside the gene matches: 12. The DNA of the CDR3 is TGTGCCAGTGGGCCCGGGGTAGCGGGAACGAACACCGGGGAGCTGTTTTTT. It codes for CASGPGVAGTNTGELFF.

The rearrangement uses TRBV6-5 and TRBJ2-1; D not certain. This CDR3 contains 12 residues. The V and J ends lost 5 bases and 12 bases respectively, with 14 bases between them. Germline V gene lookup returns CDR1 MNHEY and CDR2 SVGAGI. This chain's CDR3 is CASSQTRERQFF. Here the CDR3 DNA reads TGTGCCAGCAGTCAGACTCGAGAACGGCAGTTCTTC.

The gene calls are TRBV5-1 and TRBJ1-3; D is possibly TRBD1 (5 bases). With 3 bases removed from V and 1 base from J, the gap between germline ends came to 14 bases. The CDR3 contains 16 residues. From germline, CDR1 is SGHRS and CDR2 YFSETQ. CDR3 sequence: CASSSYPQGSGNTIYF. CDR3 nucleotide sequence: TGCGCCAGCAGCTCCTATCCCCAGGGTTCTGGAAACACCATATATTTT.

CDR3 nucleotides: TGTGCCAGCAGTTTAGAGGCCAAAAGTCCCCAGCCCCAGCATTTT. It codes for CASSLEAKSPQPQHF. The rearrangement joins TRBV27 to TRBJ1-5; no firm D call. The V gene's germline CDR1 is MNHEY and CDR2 SMNVEV (reference sequence). V gave up 2 bases and J gave up 7 bases, with 15 bases separating them. The CDR3 covers 15 residues.

The rearrangement links TRBV29-1 to TRBJ2-1; a possible D gene is TRBD2 (6 bases). With 4 bases removed from V and 8 bases from J, the gap between germline ends came to 18 bases. CDR1 SQVTM and CDR2 ANQGSEA come from the germline V gene. CDR3 size: 14 residues. This CDR3 is CSVGPPAGVDEQFF. DNA for the CDR3: TGCAGCGTTGGCCCCCCAGCGGGTGTGGATGAGCAGTTCTTC.

The sample holds a few counts of this clone. This chain connects TRBV19 to TRBJ2-5; D remains ambiguous. This CDR3 has 15 residues. The germline V gene has CDR1 LNHDA and CDR2 SQIVND (reference sequence). Trimming removed 3 bases from V and 0 bases from J, with 11 bases in between. The CDR3 protein is CASSISLVYQETQYF. In DNA form, the CDR3 reads TGTGCCAGTAGTATTAGCCTGGTGTACCAAGAGACCCAGTACTTC.

This chain connects TRBV2 to TRBJ2-3; 8 nucleotides agree with TRBD1. The CDR3 runs 15 residues. V lost 5 bases and J lost 3; bases outside the gene matches: 7. In germline, CDR1 is SNHLY, CDR2 FYNNEI. The CDR3 is CASSRDRGNTDTQYF. For the CDR3, the DNA is TGTGCCAGCAGTCGCGACAGGGGTAATACAGATACGCAGTATTTT.

V gene TRBV20-1 combines with J gene TRBJ2-1; D call uncertain. CDR1 is DFQATT, CDR2 SNEGSKA, per germline (reference sequence). CDR3 length equals 12 residues. The ends were cut back, 3 bases at V and 8 bases at J, with 11 bases in the middle. CDR3 in amino acids: CSASRLGDEQFF. CDR3 sequence (DNA): TGCAGTGCTAGTCGTCTAGGTGATGAGCAGTTCTTC.

The DNA for the CDR3 is TGTGCCAGCAGCGACGGAGGACAGGGGCACTACGAGCAGTACTTC. This codes for CASSDGGQGHYEQYF. This rearrangement joins TRBV5-4 to TRBJ2-7; TRBD1 aligns across 9 bases. The germline V gene has CDR1 SGHNT and CDR2 YYREEE (reference sequence). V was pared by 4 bases and J by 3 bases, with 8 bases of the junction left unmatched. This CDR3 is 15 amino acids long.

Only one count was recorded for this clone. CDR3 in DNA: TGTGCCAGCAGCTCTAAACCGGGACTAGCGGCCGGGGAGCTGTTTTTT. This gives the protein CASSSKPGLAAGELFF. The V gene is TRBV7-3, the J gene TRBJ2-2; TRBD2 matches at 11 bases. There are 16 residues in the CDR3. CDR1 SGHTA and CDR2 FQGTGA come from the germline V gene. V shed 4 bases and J 6 bases; nucleotides not matched to a gene: 7.